This T cell receptor (beta chain) was sequenced in a study of monozygotic twins with inflammatory bowel disease. General study results and limits: Concordance status among twins (concordant versus discordant) showed no link to repertoire similarity, possibly from limited power. None of the different T cell subtypes could be distinguished from one another.

The germline V gene has CDR1 MNHNS and CDR2 SASEGT. The CDR3 sequence is 15 residues long. Concerning this clonotype itself: Antigen: not known.

TCRdb reprocessed the 5' RACE reads and reports one entry per CDR3 protein, with no DNA. The table lists about 450,000 distinct CDR3 sequences, with approximately 2.4% in the top ten. The authors drew more than 2 ml of blood from each donor. What was sequenced was blood. The chain joins TRBV6-1 to TRBJ2-1; TCRdb indicates TRBD2, and absent DNA this call remains unverified. This clonotype originated in a human donor with ulcerative colitis or Crohn's disease, or a healthy co-twin of an affected twin (not recorded which). The CDR3 loop is CASAPNLAAGGEQFF.